The 17 T cell receptor beta chains below come from one sample, sequenced in a study of T cell repertoires in cytomegalovirus infection (dated by TCRdb to between 2018 and 2021). Sequencing was performed on an Illumina HiSeq 1500. TCRdb applied fastp at Q25 and MiXCR to the public reads, then kept only in-frame beta chains. Rows with a matching CDR3 protein are joined into one entry that keeps the most common DNA and genes. The sample has around 240,000 distinct CDR3 sequences on record, 22% of them singletons. The top ten clonotypes cover about 20% of the sample. Input material: CD8+ T cells from PBMCs. These receptors were taken from a human donor in good health (CMV status not recorded). Some clones in this sample may be carry-over from other donors' samples.

This clonotype has at least ten counts. The chain combines TRBV7-6 with TRBJ2-1, with 9 bases fitting TRBD1. CDR3 length: 17 residues. With V trimmed by 5 bases and J by 4 bases, 12 bases remained unmatched. Germline assignment: CDR1 SGHVS and CDR2 FNYEAQ. CDR3 DNA: TGTGCCAGCAGCCGACTGACCGGACAGGGGCCGTACAATGAGCAGTTCTTC. Protein sequence: CASSRLTGQGPYNEQFF.

The chain employs TRBV5-1 and TRBJ2-1; 13 bases map to TRBD2. The J segment lost 6 bases and the V segment lost 4 bases, leaving 7 bases of the junction unmatched. This CDR3 has 16 residues. Germline V gene data show CDR1 as SGHRS and CDR2 as YFSETQ. The CDR3: CASSQTGTSGANEQFF. The CDR3, as DNA: TGCGCCAGCAGCCAAACCGGGACTAGCGGGGCCAATGAGCAGTTCTTC.

This chain joins TRBV29-1 and TRBJ2-7, with D perhaps matching TRBD1 (6 bases). CDR3 size: 13 residues. The germline V gene encodes CDR1 SQVTM and CDR2 ANQGSEA. The V end was cut by 6 bases, the J end by 0 bases, with 12 bases between. The DNA of the CDR3 is TGCAGCGTAGAGACAGGCAACTCCTACGAGCAGTACTTC. Translating gives CSVETGNSYEQYF.

The chain is built from TRBV7-6 and TRBJ2-1; D call uncertain. Trimming stripped 5 bases from V and 4 bases from J, with 12 bases between. This CDR3 contains 14 residues. The germline V gene has CDR1 SGHVS and CDR2 FNYEAQ. The CDR3 DNA reads as TGTGCCAGCAGCCCCACCGTCGGGTACAATGAGCAGTTCTTC. Its translation is CASSPTVGYNEQFF.

Note on this clonotype: An end of the junction does not agree with germline; a read error may underlie this. The chain recombines TRBV6-8 with TRBJ2-1, with TRBD2 matching 8 bases. From germline, CDR1 is MNHGY and CDR2 SAAAGT. The CDR3 runs 13 residues. The CDR3 DNA follows: TGTGTCAGCTACCGGGGGGGCCTTGATGAGCAGTTCTTC. It translates to CVSYRGGLDEQFF.

V usage is TRBV12-5 and J usage is TRBJ2-5; 11 bases map to TRBD1. CDR1 and CDR2 from the germline V gene are LGHNT and FRNRAP. The CDR3 is 16 amino acids. The V segment lost 5 bases and the J segment 4 bases; nucleotides outside the gene matches: 9. CDR3 sequence (DNA): TGTGCTAGTGGTCCCCTCTTAGGGACAGGGGGAGAGACCCAGTACTTC. As protein: CASGPLLGTGGETQYF.

This chain uses TRBV5-6 with TRBJ2-7; D gene unclear. CDR3 length: 11 residues. V lost 4 bases to trimming and J lost 7 bases, with 9 bases between them. Looked up from germline, CDR1 is SGHDT and CDR2 is YYEEEE. Here the CDR3 reads CASSHTREQYF. CDR3 coding DNA: TGTGCCAGCAGCCACACCCGGGAGCAGTACTTC.

The chain uses TRBV28 and TRBJ1-5, with D perhaps matching TRBD1 (5 bases). V was clipped by 4 bases and J by 0 bases, with 22 bases between them. CDR3 size: 19 residues. Germline V gene data show CDR1 as MDHEN and CDR2 as SYDVKM. CDR3 protein: CASSSIKGSPEYSNQPQHF. Here the CDR3 DNA reads TGTGCCAGCAGTTCCATAAAGGGGTCTCCGGAATATAGCAATCAGCCCCAGCATTTT.

This clonotype was seen only a few times. V gene TRBV6-5 combines with J gene TRBJ2-2; D is possibly TRBD1 (5 bases). The CDR3 is made up of 19 amino acids. Between the trimmed V and J ends, which lost 0 bases and 1 base, there was a span of 18 bases. Germline values: CDR1 MNHEY, CDR2 SVGAGI. This chain's CDR3 is CASSYSFSPGHLNTGELFF. The CDR3 DNA reads as TGTGCCAGCAGTTACTCTTTCAGTCCAGGGCATCTGAACACCGGGGAGCTGTTTTTT.

V gene TRBV5-1 combines with J gene TRBJ1-1; D possibly corresponds to TRBD1 (6 bases). CDR3 length equals 14 residues. The V and J ends lost 6 bases and 1 base respectively, with 13 bases between them. CDR1 is SGHRS, CDR2 YFSETQ, per germline. As DNA, the CDR3 is TGCGCCAGCACCGGACAGCCGTCGAACACTGAAGCTTTCTTT. This codes for CASTGQPSNTEAFF.

Only a few counts were recorded for this clonotype. The V gene is TRBV7-9, the J gene TRBJ1-5; D is possibly TRBD1 (5 bases). Germline CDR1 and CDR2: SEHNR and FQNEAQ (reference sequence). The CDR3 is 12 amino acids. V was clipped by 5 bases and J by 11 bases, with 13 bases between them. The CDR3 DNA follows: TGTGCCAGCAGCCGGGGGACTGGGGCCCAGCATTTT. It yields the protein CASSRGTGAQHF. Full variable domain (missing parts from reference TRBV7-9 and TRBJ1-5): DTGVSQNPRHKITKRGQNVTFRCDPISEHNRLYWYRQTLGQGPEFLTYFQNEAQLEKSRLLSDRFSAERPKGSFSTLEIQRTEQGDSAMYLCASSRGTGAQHFGDGTRLSIL.

The chain combines TRBV6-2 or TRBV6-3 with TRBJ2-2, with 7 positions matching TRBD2. The germline V gene has CDR1 MNHEY and CDR2 SVGEGT. The J segment lost 1 base and the V segment lost 7 bases, leaving 3 bases of the junction unmatched. There are 14 residues in the CDR3. The CDR3 DNA is TGTGCCAGCACAACGGGGGGGAACACCGGGGAGCTGTTTTTT. Translation: CASTTGGNTGELFF.

CDR3 nucleotides: TGTGCCAGCAGTTTCCTAGCGGGGGAAGATACGCAGTATTTT. It specifies CASSFLAGEDTQYF. The J gene is TRBJ2-3, the V gene TRBV27; TRBD2 matches at 10 bases. Per the germline V gene, CDR1 is MNHEY and CDR2 is SMNVEV (reference sequence). With 3 bases clipped from V and 5 bases from J, the junction kept 2 bases outside the gene matches. The CDR3 runs 14 residues.

This clonotype was seen just once. The rearrangement uses TRBV14 and TRBJ1-1, with D perhaps TRBD1 (6 bases). V shed 2 bases and J shed 2 bases, with 12 bases lying between them. Germline V gives CDR1 SGHDN, CDR2 FVKESK. This CDR3 comprises 15 residues. The CDR3 here is CASSQLGQSNTEAFF. CDR3 nucleotide sequence: TGTGCCAGCAGCCAATTGGGACAATCTAACACTGAAGCTTTCTTT.

This clonotype was seen a few times. V and J are TRBV12-3 or TRBV12-4 and TRBJ1-1; D may be TRBD1 (5 bases). V dropped 7 bases and J dropped 5 bases, with 11 bases sitting between them. This CDR3 region has 12 residues. In DNA form, the CDR3 reads TGTGCCAGCATTGGGACCAGAACTGAAGCTTTCTTT. This codes for CASIGTRTEAFF.

This clonotype has a handful of counts. The CDR3 sequence: CASSGGRGAFF. In DNA, the CDR3 is TGTGCCAGCAGTGGGGGGCGCGGAGCTTTCTTT. This rearrangement joins TRBV2 to TRBJ1-1, with TRBD1 as a possible D gene (6 bases). The CDR3 runs 11 residues. V was clipped by 4 bases and J by 10 bases, with 10 bases between them. The germline V gene has CDR1 SNHLY and CDR2 FYNNEI.

This sequence joins TRBV7-9 and TRBJ2-5; no firm D call. Trimming took off 6 bases at V and 1 base at J, with 6 bases between the two ends. Germline V gene lookup returns CDR1 SEHNR and CDR2 FQNEAQ (reference sequence). This CDR3 is built from 12 residues. The CDR3, as DNA: TGTGCCAGCAGTCTCCCCCAAGAGACCCAGTACTTC. Translated, it gives CASSLPQETQYF. Full variable domain (remainder filled in from reference TRBV7-9 and TRBJ2-5): DTGVSQNPRHKITKRGQNVTFRCDPISEHNRLYWYRQTLGQGPEFLTYFQNEAQLEKSRLLSDRFSAERPKGSFSTLEIQRTEQGDSAMYLCASSLPQETQYFGPGTRLLVL.